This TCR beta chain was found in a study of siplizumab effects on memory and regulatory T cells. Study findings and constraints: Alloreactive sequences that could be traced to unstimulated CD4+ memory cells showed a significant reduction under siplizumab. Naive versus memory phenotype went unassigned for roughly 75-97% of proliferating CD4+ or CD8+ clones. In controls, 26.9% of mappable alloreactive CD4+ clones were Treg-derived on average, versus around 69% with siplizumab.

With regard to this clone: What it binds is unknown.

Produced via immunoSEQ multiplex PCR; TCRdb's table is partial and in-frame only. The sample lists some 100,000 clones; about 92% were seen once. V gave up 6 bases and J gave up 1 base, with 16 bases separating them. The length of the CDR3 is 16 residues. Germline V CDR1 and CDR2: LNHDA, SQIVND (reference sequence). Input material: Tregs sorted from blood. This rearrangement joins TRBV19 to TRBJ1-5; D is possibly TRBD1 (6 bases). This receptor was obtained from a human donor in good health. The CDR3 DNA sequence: TGTGCCAGTAGCCGAGGGGGTCCCCTAAGCAATCAGCCCCAGCATTTT. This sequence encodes CASSRGGPLSNQPQHF.